This TCR beta chain was sequenced for a study of T cells in Graves' hyperthyroidism and ophthalmopathy (dated by TCRdb to the late 2010s). Study-level background: Peripheral blood samples were taken at the time of initial diagnosis, prior to any treatment. TCR Vbeta CDR3 sequencing of 120 to 150 peripheral blood samples (approximately 44 ophthalmopathy, approximately 80 hyperthyroidism and roughly 17 progressor patients) is reported in the paper. For training and testing, the roughly 93 patients in the discovery cohort were randomly divided in a 7:3 ratio. To identify distinguishing TCR V-J signatures, a discovery cohort of 90 to 100 patients was used, comprising 40 to 45 with Graves' ophthalmopathy and 57 with stable Graves' hyperthyroidism. Once sampling was done, hyperthyroidism patients were given methimazole at a starting dose of 30 mg daily, whereas ophthalmopathy patients were given high-dose intravenous methylprednisolone. The study also compared thyroid tissue and blood T-cell repertoires from 5 to 7 Graves' hyperthyroidism patients. Prospective prediction of ophthalmopathy was tested in an independent validation cohort consisting of fewer than 20 hyperthyroidism patients and approximately 16 patients who later progressed to ophthalmopathy. The study at large found these results: A 13 V-J signature model separated ophthalmopathy from stable hyperthyroidism, with 87.88% sensitivity and about 81% specificity in cross-validation and 80%/75% in testing. In validation, progression to ophthalmopathy was predicted by the model with 70.59% sensitivity and 72.22% specificity, a median of about 6.4 months before onset. Most expanded thyroid clonotypes (frequency above 0.001) were also found in blood, which suggests that blood repertoires may mirror thyroid immune responses. No statistical method was used to fix the sample size in advance, and group allocation was not hidden from the investigators.

Counted from cysteine to phenylalanine, this CDR3 has 15 amino acids. Kept here is only the CDR3 DNA, which spans 45 bases and is read in frame from base 1. V trim: 8 bases; J trim: 0 bases; unmatched bases: 6. The germline V gene sets CDR1 to MDHEN and CDR2 to SYDVKM. A patient counted as having stable Graves' hyperthyroidism if no progression to ophthalmopathy occurred over 18 months of follow-up. Hyperthyroidism patients were aged 18 to 65 years and newly diagnosed, with disease duration of less than 2 months. The study excluded patients with uncontrolled infections, other autoimmune diseases, pregnancy or lactation. Clinical symptoms, serum thyroxine and TRAb, thyroid ultrasound, and orbital computed tomography formed the basis for the diagnoses. Ficoll-Paque density gradient centrifugation was used to isolate PBMCs from around 9.1 ml of fresh peripheral blood. Total RNA was extracted with Trizol reagent, and quality was checked on an Agilent 2100 Bioanalyzer.

The TCR beta CDR3 regions were amplified from the RNA transcripts. For the first round of RT-PCR on the TCR CDR3, the HTBI primer set was used together with the Qiagen OneStep RT-PCR kit. Libraries were constructed in a second round of multiplex PCR, after which size selection and purification were performed. Libraries were sequenced paired-end with 100 bp reads on an Illumina HiSeq2000. The original methods were these. SOAPnuke was used to process the raw data, with reads discarded if the reads contained adapters or uncalled bases, had a mean Phred below 15, or lacked an exact constant-primer or identifier match. COPE v1.2.5 was used to merge the high-quality paired reads, and each unique nucleotide sequence was defined as a clonotype. MiTCR v1.1 was used to align the clonotypes against IMGT TRBV, TRBD and TRBJ reference segments. The analysis was restricted to V-J combinations with a frequency above 0.0001, which together covered 99.2% of the repertoires. A TCS score was defined as the ratio of F50 (clonal expansion) to E x V (chaos), with BLOSUM62-based TCRdist applied between CDR3 peptides within each V-J. Welch's t-statistics and random forest reduced 450 to 600 V-J features to 10 to 15, which were used in a naive Bayes classifier (R e1071). Using fastp trimming at Q25 and MiXCR clonotype assembly, TCRdb reanalyzed the public sequencing data and kept in-frame beta chains. Rows matching on CDR3 protein sequence are summarized as one entry with the most common DNA and genes. These V and J calls derive from TCRdb rather than the authors' analysis. The sample table shows about 400,000 distinct CDR3 sequences, and 14% to 15% are seen once. The ten largest clones take up around a third of the sample.

In its sample, this clonotype was seen many times. Its binding antigen is unknown. No quality values exist for individual bases; no much larger clone is one base distant. The rearrangement combines TRBV28 with TRBJ1-3; 8 of the junction bases match TRBD1. Source material: blood. The receptor comes from a woman under 40 with Graves' hyperthyroidism. The CDR3 is CASRTGSHSGNTIYF. The DNA sequence follows: TGTGCCAGCCGGACAGGGTCCCACTCTGGAAACACCATATATTTT.